The 3 T cell receptor beta chains in this list originate from one sample, sequenced in a study of vaccination effects on CD4 cells after COVID-19. Their antigens remain unidentified. Antigen-specific CD4+ T cells expanded by the ViraFEST assay with viral peptide pools were then sequenced. Upon completion of approximately ten days in culture, CD4+ T cells were isolated. The person had PCR-confirmed SARS-CoV-2 infection between March and December 2020. The method was immunoSEQ multiplex PCR; TCRdb's version includes in-frame clones alone and lacks a portion of them. The repertoire holds 70,000 or so clones, with roughly 73% as singletons. The specimen was CD4+ T cells from PBMCs cultured with HIV peptides, collected before COVID-19 vaccination. The subset here: HIV-1 Nef peptide pool negative control/reference culture. These receptors all stem from a human donor who had a prior SARS-CoV-2 infection.

The chain recombines TRBV10-3 with TRBJ2-7; D perhaps matches TRBD2 (6 bases). Germline V CDR1 and CDR2: ENHRY, SYGVKD. V was clipped by 8 bases and J by 4 bases, with 21 bases between them. There are 15 residues in the CDR3. Here the CDR3 DNA reads TGTGCCATCCGAAACCCGGTAGAGGGAGGTTACGAGCAGTACTTC. Residues: CAIRNPVEGGYEQYF.

This sequence joins TRBV6-2 or TRBV6-3 and TRBJ1-1; D perhaps matches TRBD1 (6 bases). The CDR3 extends over 14 amino acids. Per the germline V gene, CDR1 is MNHEY and CDR2 is SVGEGT. V was cut by 2 bases and J by 2 bases, with 9 bases left in between. The CDR3 spells CASSYLDSNTEAFF. The CDR3 DNA follows: TGTGCCAGCAGTTACCTGGACAGCAACACTGAAGCTTTCTTT.

V gene TRBV3-1 (or the pseudogene TRBV3-2) combines with J gene TRBJ2-7, with TRBD2 identical over 10 bases. The CDR3 contains 15 residues. The V gene's germline CDR1 is LGHDT and CDR2 YNNKEL (reference sequence). With 4 bases clipped from V and 3 bases from J, the junction kept 6 bases outside the gene matches. The CDR3 protein is CASSRSSGGDYEQYF. Here the CDR3 DNA reads TGTGCCAGCAGCCGTTCTAGCGGGGGTGACTACGAGCAGTACTTC.